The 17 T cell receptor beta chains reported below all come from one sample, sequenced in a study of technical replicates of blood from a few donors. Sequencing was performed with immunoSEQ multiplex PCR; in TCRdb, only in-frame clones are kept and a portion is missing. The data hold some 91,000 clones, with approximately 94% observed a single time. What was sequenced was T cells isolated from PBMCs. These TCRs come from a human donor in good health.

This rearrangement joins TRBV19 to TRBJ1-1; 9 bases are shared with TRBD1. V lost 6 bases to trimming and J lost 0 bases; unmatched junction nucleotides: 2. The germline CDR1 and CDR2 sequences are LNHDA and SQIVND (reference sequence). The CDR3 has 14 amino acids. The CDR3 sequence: CASRGQGMNTEAFF. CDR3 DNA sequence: TGTGCCAGTAGAGGACAGGGGATGAACACTGAAGCTTTCTTT.

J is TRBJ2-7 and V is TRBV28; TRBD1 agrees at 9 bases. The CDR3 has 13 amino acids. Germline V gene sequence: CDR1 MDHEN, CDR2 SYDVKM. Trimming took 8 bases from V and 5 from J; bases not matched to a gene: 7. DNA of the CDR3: TGTGCCAGCCACGACAGGGGGTTCCACGAGCAGTACTTC. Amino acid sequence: CASHDRGFHEQYF.

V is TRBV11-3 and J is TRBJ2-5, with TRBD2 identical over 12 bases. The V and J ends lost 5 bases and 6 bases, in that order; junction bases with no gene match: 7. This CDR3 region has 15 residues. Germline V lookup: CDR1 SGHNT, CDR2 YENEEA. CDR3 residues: CASSPPSGGVKTQYF. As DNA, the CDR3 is TGTGCCAGCAGCCCTCCTAGCGGGGGGGTAAAGACCCAGTACTTC.

The CDR3 loop reads CASSPPSGYNSPLHF. CDR3 bases: TGTGCCAGCAGTCCTCCTTCAGGGTATAATTCACCCCTCCACTTT. This rearrangement joins TRBV6-5 to TRBJ1-6, with D possibly being TRBD1 (5 bases). The CDR3 spans 15 residues. Trimming pared 5 bases from V and 4 bases from J, leaving 12 bases between. Germline V gene sequence: CDR1 MNHEY, CDR2 SVGAGI.

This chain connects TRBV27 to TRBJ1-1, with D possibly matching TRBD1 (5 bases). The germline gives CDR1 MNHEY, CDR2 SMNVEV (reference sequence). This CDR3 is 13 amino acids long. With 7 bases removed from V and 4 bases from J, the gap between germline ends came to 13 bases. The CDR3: CASNPGGGTEAFF. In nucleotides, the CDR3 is TGTGCCAGCAATCCCGGGGGAGGCACTGAAGCTTTCTTT.

DNA of the CDR3: TGTGCCAGCAGCCGCCGCGGGGACTCGTCCTACAATGAGCAGTTCTTC. Protein sequence: CASSRRGDSSYNEQFF. The chain links TRBV11-2 to TRBJ2-1; maybe TRBD2 (6 bases). The CDR3 runs to 16 residues. Trimming took off 5 bases at V and 1 base at J, with 15 bases between the two ends. From germline, CDR1 is SGHAT and CDR2 FQNNGV. The complete variable domain, with remaining parts taken from reference TRBV11-2 and TRBJ2-1, reads EAGVAQSPRYKIIEKRQSVAFWCNPISGHATLYWYQQILGQGPKLLIQFQNNGVVDDSQLPKDRFSAERLKGVDSTLKIQPAKLEDSAVYLCASSRRGDSSYNEQFFGPGTRLTVL.

The chain's CDR3 is CASSLGPEGGLGNTIYF. The CDR3 coding sequence is TGTGCCAGCAGCTTGGGCCCCGAGGGGGGGCTTGGAAACACCATATATTTT. The rearrangement joins TRBV5-6 to TRBJ1-3; TRBD1 is a possible D gene (6 bases). V gave up 0 bases and J gave up 3 bases, with 16 bases separating them. Germline V lookup: CDR1 SGHDT, CDR2 YYEEEE. This CDR3 comprises 17 residues.

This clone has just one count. The CDR3 DNA sequence: TGTGCCAGCAGTGACTCGGGCACGGGCACAGATACGCAGTATTTT. Amino acid sequence: CASSDSGTGTDTQYF. The rearrangement links TRBV6-4 to TRBJ2-3; no reliable D call. This CDR3 has 15 amino acids. V lost 0 bases and J lost 1, with 8 bases in between. The germline CDR1 and CDR2 sequences are MRHNA and SNTAGT.

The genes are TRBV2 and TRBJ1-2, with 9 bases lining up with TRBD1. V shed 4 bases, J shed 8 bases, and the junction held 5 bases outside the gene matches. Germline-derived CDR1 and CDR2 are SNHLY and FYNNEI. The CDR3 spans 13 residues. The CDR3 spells CASSADRGGGYTF. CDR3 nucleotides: TGTGCCAGCAGTGCGGACAGGGGTGGCGGCTACACCTTC.

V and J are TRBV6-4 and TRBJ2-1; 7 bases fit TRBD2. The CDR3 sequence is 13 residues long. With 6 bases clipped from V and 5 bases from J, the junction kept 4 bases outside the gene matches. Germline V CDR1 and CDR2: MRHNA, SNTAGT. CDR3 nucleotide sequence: TGTGCCAGCAGCCCAGGGACTAACAATGAGCAGTTCTTC. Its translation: CASSPGTNNEQFF.

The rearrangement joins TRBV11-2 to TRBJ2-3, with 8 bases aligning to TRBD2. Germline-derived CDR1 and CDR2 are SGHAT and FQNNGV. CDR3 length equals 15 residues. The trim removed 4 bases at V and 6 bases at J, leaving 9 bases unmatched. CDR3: CASSSRGGRTDTQYF. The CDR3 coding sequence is TGTGCCAGCAGCTCACGGGGGGGCCGGACGGATACGCAGTATTTT.

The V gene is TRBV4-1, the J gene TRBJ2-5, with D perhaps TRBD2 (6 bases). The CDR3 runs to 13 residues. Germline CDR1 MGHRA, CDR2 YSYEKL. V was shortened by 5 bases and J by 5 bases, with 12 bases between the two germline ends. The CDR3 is CASSDLRGETQYF. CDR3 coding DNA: TGCGCCAGCAGCGACTTACGGGGGGAGACCCAGTACTTC.

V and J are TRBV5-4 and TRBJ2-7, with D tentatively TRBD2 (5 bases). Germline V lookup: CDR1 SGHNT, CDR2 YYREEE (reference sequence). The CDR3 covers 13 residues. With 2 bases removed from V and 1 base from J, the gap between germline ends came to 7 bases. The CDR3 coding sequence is TGTGCCAGCAGCTTCGGGGAGTCCTACGAGCAGTACTTC. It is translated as CASSFGESYEQYF.

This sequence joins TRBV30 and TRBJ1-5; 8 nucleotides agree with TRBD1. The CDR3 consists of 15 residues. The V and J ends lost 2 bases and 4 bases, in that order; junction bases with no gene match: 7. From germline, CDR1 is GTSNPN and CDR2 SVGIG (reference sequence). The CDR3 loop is CAWSMWTGWNQPQHF. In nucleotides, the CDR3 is TGTGCCTGGAGTATGTGGACAGGGTGGAATCAGCCCCAGCATTTT.

Here the CDR3 DNA reads TGTGCCAGCAGCACAAACCCTAGCGGGAGGGGGGGAGATACGCAGTATTTT. As protein: CASSTNPSGRGGDTQYF. This rearrangement joins TRBV7-2 to TRBJ2-3; 12 bases map to TRBD2. CDR3 length equals 17 residues. V was clipped by 5 bases and J by 5 bases; unmatched bases: 11. CDR1 and CDR2 (germline): SGHTA, FQGNSA.

CDR3 residues: CASSVGFPSGSSGQYF. The CDR3 region has the DNA TGTGCCAGCAGCGTAGGTTTTCCTAGCGGGAGCTCGGGGCAGTACTTC. The rearrangement joins TRBV9 to TRBJ2-7; TRBD2 agrees at 10 bases. The CDR3 sequence is 16 residues long. J was trimmed by 9 bases and V by 0 bases; bases with no gene match: 12. CDR1 SGDLS and CDR2 YYNGEE come from the germline V gene.

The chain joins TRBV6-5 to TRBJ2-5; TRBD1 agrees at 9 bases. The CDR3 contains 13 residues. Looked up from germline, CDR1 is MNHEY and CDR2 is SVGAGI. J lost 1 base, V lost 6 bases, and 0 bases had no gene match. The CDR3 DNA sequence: TGTGCCAGCAGGGGACAGGGCCAAGAGACCCAGTACTTC. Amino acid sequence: CASRGQGQETQYF.